The following is a T cell receptor (beta chain) sequence with its context. Its antigen is as yet unknown. This sample is part of a study of vaccination and CD4 T cells after COVID-19. The Oncomine TCR Beta short-read assay sequenced DNA from cultured CD4+ T cells. TCRdb reprocessed the PCR reads with MiXCR, giving one entry per CDR3 protein. The sample has 9,500 to 15,000 distinct CDR3 sequences; around half are singletons. This CDR3 region has 15 residues. CDR1 and CDR2 from the germline V gene are KGHSH and LQKENI. J was trimmed by 6 bases and V by 3 bases; bases with no gene match: 3. Treatment noted: approximately 10-day PBMC culture with coronavirus spike peptide pools or control peptides (ViraFEST assay).

The V gene is TRBV18, the J gene TRBJ2-1; 12 nucleotides agree with TRBD2. The receptor was derived from a human donor who had recovered from COVID-19. The source material was CD4+ T cells from blood, cultured in vitro. The CDR3 sequence is CASSPLAGGPNEQFF. The CDR3 coding sequence is TGTGCCAGCTCACCTCTAGCGGGAGGGCCCAATGAGCAGTTCTTC.